This T cell receptor beta chain was sequenced for a study of blood T cell repertoires in COVID-19. Study at large: From the United States, Italy and Spain came samples of acute and convalescent COVID-19. T cells, B-cell-depleted T cells, or PBMCs supplied cDNA or gDNA.

CDR3 length: 16 amino acids. The V gene's germline CDR1 is MDHEN and CDR2 SYDVKM. With V trimmed by 6 bases and J by 2 bases, 8 bases remained unmatched. In the original analysis: Estimated nucleated cell counts came from reference gene primer amplification. The assay was immunoSEQ multiplex PCR, and TCRdb's table has in-frame clones only and misses some. V and J calls and clone size follow that table, whereas D and trimming were derived from the DNA. This repertoire shows about 130,000 clones, 70% to 80% found once; its top ten account for more than 10%. This clonotype originated in a human donor in a cohort sampled during active COVID-19. The sequenced sample consisted of peripheral blood. This rearrangement joins TRBV28 to TRBJ2-7; 12 nucleotides align to TRBD2. The CDR3 nucleotides read TGTGCCAGCAGCCCGTTGACTAGCGGGGGAACCTACGAGCAGTACTTC. Its translation: CASSPLTSGGTYEQYF.